The clone carrying this T cell receptor (beta chain) appeared many times. The antigen remains undetermined. The V end lost 1 base, the J end lost 6 bases, and 12 bases lay between the germline ends. The CDR3 covers 14 residues. The germline V gene has CDR1 SGHDN and CDR2 FVKESK. The source of the sample is a study of blood T cells in healthy people across ages. On the study more broadly: Per every two T cells, about one barcoded beta molecule was captured by template switching.

Regarding the study as a whole: Roughly linearly, TCR beta diversity per million T cells fell as age increased.

Together with a sample-barcoded 5' primer, a J-beta primer mix was included in a second PCR lasting 7 to 11 cycles. A template-switch adaptor containing 12 random nucleotides labeled each cDNA molecule. TCRdb redid the calling of the 5' RACE reads with MiXCR, one entry per CDR3 protein. The data contain about 650,000 distinct CDR3 sequences, about a third of them singletons. J is TRBJ2-5 and V is TRBV14; D unresolved. This clonotype was sampled from a woman at least 80 years old in good health. Sequencing was done on a sample of blood. CDR3 region: CASSQGLGSKTQYF. In DNA, the CDR3 is TGTGCCAGCAGCCAAGGTCTCGGCTCAAAGACCCAGTACTTC.